One sample yielded the 3 T cell receptor beta chains listed below, sequenced in a study of blood T cells in healthy people across ages. Together with a sample-barcoded 5' primer, a J-beta primer mix was included in a second PCR lasting roughly 6 to 12 cycles. TCRdb analysed the 5' RACE reads with MiXCR anew, one entry per CDR3 protein. This table holds about 830,000 distinct CDR3 sequences, around 62% found once. The sample comprised blood. Receptor source: a man aged 30 to 39 in good health.

The chain uses TRBV20-1 and TRBJ1-4, with 8 bases matching TRBD1. Germline assignment: CDR1 DFQATT and CDR2 SNEGSKA (reference sequence). The CDR3 covers 15 residues. V was pared by 0 bases and J by 7 bases, with 7 bases of the junction left unmatched. CDR3 bases: TGCAGTGCTAGAGATGGTACAGGGGGGCGTGAAAAACTGTTTTTT. As protein: CSARDGTGGREKLFF.

This clonotype has just a few counts. The V call is TRBV6-2 or TRBV6-3, the J call TRBJ2-4; D is perhaps TRBD1 (6 bases). Matching the DNA end better, TRBJ2-7 makes the J call doubtful. The germline V gene encodes CDR1 MNHEY and CDR2 SVGEGT. The CDR3 extends over 15 amino acids. CDR3 DNA sequence: TGTGCCAGCAGTTACTCCACAGGGCGCGCCTACGAGCAGTACTTC. This codes for CASSYSTGRAYEQYF.

J is TRBJ2-7 and V is TRBV20-1; 8 nucleotides align to TRBD1. CDR1 is DFQATT, CDR2 SNEGSKA, per germline (reference sequence). J gave up 7 bases and V 1 base, and 12 bases lay outside the gene matches. The CDR3 runs to 15 residues. The CDR3 loop reads CSARADQGAAREQYF. CDR3 sequence (DNA): TGCAGTGCTAGAGCCGACCAGGGGGCGGCGAGGGAGCAGTACTTC.